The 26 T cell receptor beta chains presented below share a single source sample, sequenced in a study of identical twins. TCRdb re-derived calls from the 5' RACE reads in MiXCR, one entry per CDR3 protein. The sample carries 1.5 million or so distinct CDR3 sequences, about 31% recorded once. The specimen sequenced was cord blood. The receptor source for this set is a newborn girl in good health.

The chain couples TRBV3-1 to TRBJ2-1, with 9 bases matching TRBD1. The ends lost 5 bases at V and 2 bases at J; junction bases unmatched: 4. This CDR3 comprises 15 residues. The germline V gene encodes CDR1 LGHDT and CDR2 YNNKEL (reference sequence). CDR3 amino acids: CASSYDRGAYNEQFF. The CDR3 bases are TGTGCCAGCAGCTACGACAGGGGGGCCTACAATGAGCAGTTCTTC.

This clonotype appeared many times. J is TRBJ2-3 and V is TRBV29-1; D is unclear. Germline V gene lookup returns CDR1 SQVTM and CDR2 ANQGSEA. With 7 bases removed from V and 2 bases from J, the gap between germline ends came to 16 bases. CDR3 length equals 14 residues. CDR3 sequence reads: CSAVLNWSTDTQYF. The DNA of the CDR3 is TGCAGCGCCGTTCTTAATTGGTCCACAGATACGCAGTATTTT.

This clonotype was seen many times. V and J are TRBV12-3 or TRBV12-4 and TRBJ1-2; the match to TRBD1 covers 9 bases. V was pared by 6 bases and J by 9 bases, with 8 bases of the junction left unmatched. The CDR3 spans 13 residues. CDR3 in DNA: TGTGCCAGCAGGCCCGGGACAGGGAGGAGCTACACCTTC. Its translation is CASRPGTGRSYTF.

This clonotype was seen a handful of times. CDR3 amino acids: CASSLSRTGNTEAFF. The DNA for the CDR3 is TGTGCCAGCAGTTTATCCCGGACAGGGAACACTGAAGCTTTCTTT. The chain links TRBV27 to TRBJ1-1; 7 nucleotides align to TRBD1. The germline V gene encodes CDR1 MNHEY and CDR2 SMNVEV (reference sequence). This CDR3 comprises 15 residues. The V segment lost 0 bases and the J segment 1 base; nucleotides outside the gene matches: 2.

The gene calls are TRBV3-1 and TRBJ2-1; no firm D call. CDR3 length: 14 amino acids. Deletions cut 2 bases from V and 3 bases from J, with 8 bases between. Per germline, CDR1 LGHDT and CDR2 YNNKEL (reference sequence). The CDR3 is CASSQSEVYNEQFF. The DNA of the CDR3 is TGTGCCAGCAGCCAAAGCGAGGTCTACAATGAGCAGTTCTTC.

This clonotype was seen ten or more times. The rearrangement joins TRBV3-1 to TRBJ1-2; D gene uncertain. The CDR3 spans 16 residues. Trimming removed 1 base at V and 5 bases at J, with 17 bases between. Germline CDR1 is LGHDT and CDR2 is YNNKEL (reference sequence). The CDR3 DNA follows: TGTGCCAGCAGCCAAGTGTATTCGGCCAGTGGGTATGGCTACACCTTC. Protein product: CASSQVYSASGYGYTF.

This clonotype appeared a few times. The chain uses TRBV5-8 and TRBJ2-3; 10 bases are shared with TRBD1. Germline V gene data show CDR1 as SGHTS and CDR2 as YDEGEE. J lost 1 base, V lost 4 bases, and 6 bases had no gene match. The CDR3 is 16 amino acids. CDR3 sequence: CASSPGTGAGTDTQYF. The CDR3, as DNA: TGTGCCAGCAGCCCCGGGACAGGGGCGGGCACAGATACGCAGTATTTT.

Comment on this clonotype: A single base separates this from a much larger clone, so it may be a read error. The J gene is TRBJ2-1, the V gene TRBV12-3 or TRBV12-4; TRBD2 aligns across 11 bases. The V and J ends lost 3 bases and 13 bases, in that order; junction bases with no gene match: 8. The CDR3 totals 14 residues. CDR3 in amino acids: CASSLTSGMETQFF. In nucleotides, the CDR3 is TGTGCCAGCAGTTTGACTAGCGGGATGGAGACCCAGTTCTTC.

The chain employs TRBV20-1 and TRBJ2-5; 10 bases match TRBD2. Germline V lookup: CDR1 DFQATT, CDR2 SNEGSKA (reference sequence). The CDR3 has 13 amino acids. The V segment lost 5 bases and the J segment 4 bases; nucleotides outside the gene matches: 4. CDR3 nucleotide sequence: TGCAGTGCTGCACTAGCGGGAAGAGAGACCCAGTACTTC. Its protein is CSAALAGRETQYF.

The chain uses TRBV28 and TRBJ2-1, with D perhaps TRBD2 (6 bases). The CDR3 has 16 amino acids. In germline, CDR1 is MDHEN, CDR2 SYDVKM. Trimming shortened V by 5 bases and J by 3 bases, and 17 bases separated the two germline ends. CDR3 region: CASSPTNGRYYNEQFF. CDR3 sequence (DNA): TGTGCCAGCAGTCCCACTAACGGGAGATACTACAATGAGCAGTTCTTC.

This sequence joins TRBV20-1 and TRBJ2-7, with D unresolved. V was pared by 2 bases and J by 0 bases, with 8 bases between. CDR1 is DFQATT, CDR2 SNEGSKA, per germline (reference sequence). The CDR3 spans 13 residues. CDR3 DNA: TGCAGTGCTAGAACTACCCCCTCCTACGAGCAGTACTTC. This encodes CSARTTPSYEQYF.

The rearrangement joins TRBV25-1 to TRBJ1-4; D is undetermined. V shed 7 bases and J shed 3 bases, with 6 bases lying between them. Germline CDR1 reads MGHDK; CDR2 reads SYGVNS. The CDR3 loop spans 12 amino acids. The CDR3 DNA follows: TGTGCCAGCAACCAGGCTAATGAAAAACTGTTTTTT. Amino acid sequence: CASNQANEKLFF.

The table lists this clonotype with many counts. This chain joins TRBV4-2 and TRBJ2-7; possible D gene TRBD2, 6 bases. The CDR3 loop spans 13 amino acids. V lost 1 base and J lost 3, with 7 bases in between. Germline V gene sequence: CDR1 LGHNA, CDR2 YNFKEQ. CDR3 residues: CASSQGGVYEQYF. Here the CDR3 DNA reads TGTGCCAGCAGCCAAGGGGGGGTCTACGAGCAGTACTTC.

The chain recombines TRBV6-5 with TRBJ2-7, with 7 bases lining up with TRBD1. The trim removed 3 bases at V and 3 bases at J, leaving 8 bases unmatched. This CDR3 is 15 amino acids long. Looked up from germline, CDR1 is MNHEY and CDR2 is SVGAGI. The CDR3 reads CASSYFTGAIYEQYF. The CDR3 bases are TGTGCCAGCAGTTATTTCACAGGGGCCATCTACGAGCAGTACTTC.

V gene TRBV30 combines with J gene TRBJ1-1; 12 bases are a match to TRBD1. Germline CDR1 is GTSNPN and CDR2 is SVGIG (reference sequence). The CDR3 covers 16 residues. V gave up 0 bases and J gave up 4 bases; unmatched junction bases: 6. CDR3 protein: CAWSVWDRGRGTEAFF. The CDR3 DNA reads TGTGCCTGGAGTGTATGGGACAGGGGGCGAGGCACTGAAGCTTTCTTT.

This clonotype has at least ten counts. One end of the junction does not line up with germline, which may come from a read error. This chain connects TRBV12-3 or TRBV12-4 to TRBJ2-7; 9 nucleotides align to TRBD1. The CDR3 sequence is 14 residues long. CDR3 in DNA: TGCGCCAGCAGCTTGGGACAGGGCTCCTACGAGCAGTACTTC. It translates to CASSLGQGSYEQYF.

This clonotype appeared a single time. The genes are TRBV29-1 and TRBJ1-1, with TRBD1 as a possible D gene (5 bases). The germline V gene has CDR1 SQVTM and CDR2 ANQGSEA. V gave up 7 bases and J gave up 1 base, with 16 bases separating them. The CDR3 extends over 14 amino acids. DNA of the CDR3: TGCAGCGCAGTGCCGGGACGCAAGAACACTGAAGCTTTCTTT. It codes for CSAVPGRKNTEAFF.

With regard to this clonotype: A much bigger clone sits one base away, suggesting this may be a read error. The CDR3 coding sequence is TGTGCCAGCAGCTTGGGGAAGAATGAGCAGTACTTC. Residues: CASSLGKNEQYF. The chain has TRBV7-9 and TRBJ2-7; no clear D. The V end lost 3 bases, the J end lost 7 bases, and 10 bases lay between the germline ends. This CDR3 is 12 amino acids long. The V gene's germline CDR1 is SEHNR and CDR2 FQNEAQ (reference sequence).

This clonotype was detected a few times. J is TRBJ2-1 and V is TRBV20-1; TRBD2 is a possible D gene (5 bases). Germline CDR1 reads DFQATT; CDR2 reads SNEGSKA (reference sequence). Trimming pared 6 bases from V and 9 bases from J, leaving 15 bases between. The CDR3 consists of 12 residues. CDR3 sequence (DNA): TGCAGTGCGCCCGAAGGAGCGGTTGAGCAGTTCTTC. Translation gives CSAPEGAVEQFF.

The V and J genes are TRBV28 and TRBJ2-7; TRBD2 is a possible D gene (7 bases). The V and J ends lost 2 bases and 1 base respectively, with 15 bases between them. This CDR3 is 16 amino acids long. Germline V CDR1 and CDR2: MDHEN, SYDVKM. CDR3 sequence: CASSLRGAMGSYEQYF. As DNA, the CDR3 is TGTGCCAGCAGTTTACGGGGGGCAATGGGATCCTACGAGCAGTACTTC. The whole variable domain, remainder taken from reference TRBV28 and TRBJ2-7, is DVKVTQSSRYLVKRTGEKVFLECVQDMDHENMFWYRQDPGLGLRLIYFSYDVKMKEKGDIPEGYSVSREKKERFSLILESASTNQTSMYLCASSLRGAMGSYEQYFGPGTRLTVT.

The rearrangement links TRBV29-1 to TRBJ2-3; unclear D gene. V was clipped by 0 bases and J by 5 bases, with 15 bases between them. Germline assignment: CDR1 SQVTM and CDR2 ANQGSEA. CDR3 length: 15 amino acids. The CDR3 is CSVEDRRRREDTQYF. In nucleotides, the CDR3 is TGCAGCGTTGAAGATCGAAGACGGCGAGAAGATACGCAGTATTTT.

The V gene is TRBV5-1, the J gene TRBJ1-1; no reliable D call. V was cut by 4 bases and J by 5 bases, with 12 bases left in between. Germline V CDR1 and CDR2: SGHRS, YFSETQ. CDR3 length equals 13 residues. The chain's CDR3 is CASSIERVTEAFF. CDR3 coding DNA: TGCGCCAGCAGCATAGAAAGGGTGACTGAAGCTTTCTTT.

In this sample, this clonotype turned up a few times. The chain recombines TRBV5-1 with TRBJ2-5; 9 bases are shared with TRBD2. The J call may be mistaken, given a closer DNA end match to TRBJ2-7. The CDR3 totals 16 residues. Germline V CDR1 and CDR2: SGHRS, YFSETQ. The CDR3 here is CASSLAGGGAPYEQYF. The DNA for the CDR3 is TGCGCCAGCAGCTTGGCAGGCGGGGGGGCCCCCTACGAGCAGTACTTC.

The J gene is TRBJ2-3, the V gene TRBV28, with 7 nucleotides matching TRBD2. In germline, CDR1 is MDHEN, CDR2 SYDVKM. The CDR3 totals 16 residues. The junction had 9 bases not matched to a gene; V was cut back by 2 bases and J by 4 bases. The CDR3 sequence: CASSLIERDFADTQYF. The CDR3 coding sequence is TGTGCCAGCAGTTTAATTGAGCGGGACTTTGCAGATACGCAGTATTTT.

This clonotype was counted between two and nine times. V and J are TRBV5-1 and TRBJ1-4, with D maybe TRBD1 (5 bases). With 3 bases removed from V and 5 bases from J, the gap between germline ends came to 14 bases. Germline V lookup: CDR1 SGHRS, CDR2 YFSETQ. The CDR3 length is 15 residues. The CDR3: CASSWDGRENEKLFF. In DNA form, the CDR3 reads TGCGCCAGCAGCTGGGACGGACGGGAAAATGAAAAACTGTTTTTT. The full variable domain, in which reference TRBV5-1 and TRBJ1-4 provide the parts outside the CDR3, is KAGVTQTPRYLIKTRGQQVTLSCSPISGHRSVSWYQQTPGQGLQFLFEYFSETQRNKGNFPGRFSGRQFSNSRSEMNVSTLELGDSALYLCASSWDGRENEKLFFGSGTQLSVL.

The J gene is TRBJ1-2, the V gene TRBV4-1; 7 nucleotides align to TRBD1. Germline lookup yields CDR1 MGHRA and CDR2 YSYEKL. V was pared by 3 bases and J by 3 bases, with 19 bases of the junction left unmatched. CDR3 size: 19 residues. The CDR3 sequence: CASSQRWGLLGRGDYGYTF. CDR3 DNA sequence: TGCGCCAGCAGCCAGAGGTGGGGATTGTTAGGCAGGGGGGACTATGGCTACACCTTC.